This TCR beta chain was found in a study of T cell responses to AZD1222 COVID-19 vaccine. Study-wide points: The study found Spike-specific TCR breadth and depth rose after two AZD1222 doses.

Some clones are missing from TCRdb's copy, which holds only in-frame ones; the method was immunoSEQ multiplex PCR. Of tens of thousands of clones listed, 86% were seen once; the top ten hold 5% to 7.5%. Germline V CDR1 and CDR2: SGHTA, FQGNSA. The CDR3 spans 14 residues. V lost 2 bases and J lost 6, with 10 bases in between. With respect to this clone: Its antigen is not known.

The specimen was peripheral blood, collected on day 0 of AZD1222 vaccination. This sequence originates from an adult in good health. The chain combines TRBV7-2 with TRBJ1-4; unclear D gene. CDR3 nucleotides: TGTGCCAGCAGCTTATCCCCAGGCCATGAAAAACTGTTTTTT. Translated, it gives CASSLSPGHEKLFF.